Shown below are 5 T cell receptor beta chains from a single sample sequenced in a study of blood T cell repertoires in COVID-19. The data were produced by immunoSEQ multiplex PCR, yet TCRdb's version contains in-frame clones alone and is incomplete. The sample has around 300,000 clones; approximately 86% are singletons. Sequenced material: peripheral blood. The receptor source for this set is a woman in her 30s who had recovered from COVID-19.

The chain recombines TRBV7-2 with TRBJ1-1, with D unresolved. Germline V gene data show CDR1 as SGHTA and CDR2 as FQGNSA. The CDR3 extends over 13 amino acids. V was pared by 2 bases and J by 1 base, with 5 bases between. In nucleotides, the CDR3 is TGTGCCAGCAGCTTAACACGGAACACTGAAGCTTTCTTT. Encoded protein: CASSLTRNTEAFF.

The chain employs TRBV12-3 or TRBV12-4 and TRBJ1-2; tentative D call: TRBD1 (6 bases). This CDR3 contains 12 residues. V dropped 6 bases and J dropped 9 bases, with 14 bases sitting between them. The CDR3, as DNA: TGTGCCAGCAGCTCCCAACAGGGACGCTACACCTTC. Translated: CASSSQQGRYTF.

This clone was seen a handful of times. The chain employs TRBV5-1 and TRBJ1-1; D is uncertain. The CDR3 is 13 amino acids. Looked up from germline, CDR1 is SGHRS and CDR2 is YFSETQ. V lost 3 bases, J lost 3 bases, and 9 bases lay in between. CDR3 region: CASSSREDTEAFF. DNA for the CDR3: TGCGCCAGCAGCTCCCGGGAGGACACTGAAGCTTTCTTT.

The rearrangement links TRBV12-5 to TRBJ2-5; tentatively, D is TRBD1 (6 bases). The CDR3 runs 18 residues. Trimming took off 2 bases at V and 2 bases at J, with 21 bases between the two ends. From germline, CDR1 is LGHNT and CDR2 FRNRAP. The CDR3 region is CASGLTPSTGIGQETQYF. The CDR3 DNA follows: TGTGCTAGTGGTTTGACCCCCTCGACAGGTATCGGACAAGAGACCCAGTACTTC.

The chain couples TRBV11-2 to TRBJ2-1; possible D gene TRBD2, 5 bases. The CDR3 spans 10 residues. V lost 8 bases and J 7 bases, leaving 6 bases between the germline ends. In germline, CDR1 is SGHAT, CDR2 FQNNGV. Written as DNA, the CDR3 is TGTGCCAGCCCGGGGAATGAGCAGTTCTTC. It translates to CASPGNEQFF.